Shown below are 31 T cell receptor beta chains from a single sample sequenced in a study of cytomegalovirus exposure and HLA in healthy donors. The PCR made use of 60 Vbeta and 13 Jbeta primers. Sequencing used immunoSEQ multiplex PCR; TCRdb keeps in-frame clones, though not all of them. Of around 140,000 clones detected, 80% appear once; the ten largest clones hold under 5%. The sample comprised PBMCs. These receptor sequences come from a middle-aged man in good health and CMV-seronegative.

The chain joins TRBV6-1 to TRBJ1-5, with 7 bases matching TRBD1. CDR1 is MNHNS and CDR2 is SASEGT in the germline V gene. The V and J ends lost 11 bases and 4 bases, in that order; junction bases with no gene match: 8. The CDR3 contains 13 residues. CDR3 bases: TGTGCCGGGCGGACAGGCATAAATCAGCCCCAGCATTTT. Translation gives CAGRTGINQPQHF.

The V gene is TRBV9, the J gene TRBJ1-1, with 8 bases identical to TRBD1. The germline CDR1 and CDR2 sequences are SGDLS and YYNGEE. CDR3 size: 14 residues. The junction had 5 bases not matched to a gene; V was cut back by 4 bases and J by 3 bases. For the CDR3, the DNA is TGTGCCAGCAGCCCGCAGGGGGCACACACTGAAGCTTTCTTT. It specifies CASSPQGAHTEAFF.

The V gene is TRBV15, the J gene TRBJ1-6, with D hard to call. The ends were cut back, 4 bases at V and 9 bases at J, with 22 bases in the middle. Germline V CDR1 and CDR2: LNHNV, YYDKDF (reference sequence). The CDR3 runs 17 residues. In DNA, the CDR3 is TGTGCCACCAGCATCTACCTAGACGGCGAGAGGAGTTCACCCCTCCACTTT. Translation: CATSIYLDGERSSPLHF.

The chain couples TRBV9 to TRBJ1-3, with 8 nucleotides matching TRBD1. Germline loops: CDR1 SGDLS, CDR2 YYNGEE. Trimming took 2 bases from V and 0 from J; bases not matched to a gene: 7. The CDR3 extends over 17 amino acids. Here the CDR3 reads CASSVSDRVFSGNTIYF. CDR3 DNA: TGTGCCAGCAGCGTCTCGGACAGGGTTTTCTCTGGAAACACCATATATTTT.

The rearrangement uses TRBV30 and TRBJ1-1, with TRBD1 as a possible D gene (6 bases). CDR3 length equals 15 residues. Germline CDR1 GTSNPN, CDR2 SVGIG (reference sequence). V lost 5 bases to trimming and J lost 3 bases, with 19 bases between them. This chain's CDR3 is CAWPEFPGVDTEAFF. The CDR3 nucleotides read TGTGCCTGGCCTGAATTCCCAGGGGTGGACACTGAAGCTTTCTTT.

This chain links TRBV4-1 with TRBJ1-2; maybe TRBD1 (5 bases). The CDR3 extends over 15 amino acids. Trimming cost V 0 bases and J 4 bases, with 12 bases left between them. The germline CDR1 and CDR2 sequences are MGHRA and YSYEKL. The CDR3 DNA reads as TGCGCCAGCAGCCAAGAACCCCGGGGGACCTATGGCTACACCTTC. It is translated as CASSQEPRGTYGYTF.

This clone was seen a handful of times. The gene calls are TRBV18 and TRBJ2-7; perhaps TRBD1 as D (7 bases). CDR1 is KGHSH, CDR2 LQKENI, per germline. Trimming stripped 5 bases from V and 6 bases from J, with 23 bases between. This CDR3 is 16 amino acids long. The CDR3 spells CASSTEGAGQLSEQYF. The CDR3 DNA is TGTGCCAGCTCAACCGAAGGCGCGGGACAGTTGTCCGAGCAGTACTTC.

CDR3 sequence (DNA): TGTGCCAGTAGTATTAGCGGGGGGGCCGGTAATGAGCAGTTCTTC. This encodes CASSISGGAGNEQFF. The genes are TRBV19 and TRBJ2-1; 11 bases agree with TRBD2. Per germline, CDR1 LNHDA and CDR2 SQIVND (reference sequence). The CDR3 is 15 residues long. Trimming removed 3 bases from V and 7 bases from J; junction bases left unmatched: 5.

V gene TRBV4-1 combines with J gene TRBJ2-5; 8 positions agree with TRBD2. The CDR3 sequence is 18 residues long. The V segment lost 0 bases and the J segment 0 bases; nucleotides outside the gene matches: 9. The germline V gene encodes CDR1 MGHRA and CDR2 YSYEKL. As DNA, the CDR3 is TGCGCCAGCAGCCAAGACCGGGGGGGGACTGCGTACCAAGAGACCCAGTACTTC. It is translated as CASSQDRGGTAYQETQYF.

This rearrangement joins TRBV19 to TRBJ2-5; TRBD1 agrees at 7 bases. The assigned J gene may be wrong: the sequence end matches TRBJ2-7 better. The CDR3 is 13 residues long. CDR1 LNHDA and CDR2 SQIVND come from the germline V gene (reference sequence). The CDR3 here is CATVTGAPYEQYF. CDR3 nucleotide sequence: TGTGCCACCGTAACAGGGGCCCCCTACGAGCAGTACTTC.

V and J are TRBV10-1 and TRBJ1-4; unclear D gene. Trimming removed 3 bases from V and 7 bases from J, with 18 bases in between. The CDR3 spans 16 residues. Germline assignment: CDR1 WNHNN and CDR2 SYGVQD (reference sequence). CDR3 sequence: CASSDAPTPSAEKLFF. CDR3 DNA: TGCGCCAGCAGTGATGCTCCTACCCCTAGCGCTGAAAAACTGTTTTTT.

The chain is built from TRBV11-2 and TRBJ1-1; 7 bases are a match to TRBD1. Germline values: CDR1 SGHAT, CDR2 FQNNGV. The CDR3 spans 11 residues. J lost 12 bases, V lost 5 bases, and 6 bases had no gene match. CDR3 coding DNA: TGTGCCAGCAGCACTACAGGGGATTCTTTCTTT. It codes for CASSTTGDSFF.

The rearrangement links TRBV11-2 to TRBJ2-7; 8 bases align to TRBD1. CDR1 and CDR2 from the germline V gene are SGHAT and FQNNGV. Trimming at V came to 2 bases and at J to 6 bases, leaving 9 bases not matched to a gene. There are 15 residues in the CDR3. CDR3 residues: CASSLISGQGSEQYF. In DNA, the CDR3 is TGTGCCAGCAGCTTAATTAGCGGACAGGGCTCCGAGCAGTACTTC. Full variable domain (missing parts from reference TRBV11-2 and TRBJ2-7): EAGVAQSPRYKIIEKRQSVAFWCNPISGHATLYWYQQILGQGPKLLIQFQNNGVVDDSQLPKDRFSAERLKGVDSTLKIQPAKLEDSAVYLCASSLISGQGSEQYFGPGTRLTVT.

Here the CDR3 reads CASSQTSGGTGELFF. CDR3 nucleotides: TGCGCCAGCAGCCAGACTAGCGGGGGGACCGGGGAGCTGTTTTTT. This chain connects TRBV5-1 to TRBJ2-2; 13 bases are a match to TRBD2. The CDR3 is 15 amino acids. CDR1 is SGHRS, CDR2 YFSETQ, per germline. Germline trimming cut 4 bases from V and 5 bases from J; bases unmatched to any gene: 2. Filled out from reference TRBV5-1 and TRBJ2-2, the complete variable domain reads KAGVTQTPRYLIKTRGQQVTLSCSPISGHRSVSWYQQTPGQGLQFLFEYFSETQRNKGNFPGRFSGRQFSNSRSEMNVSTLELGDSALYLCASSQTSGGTGELFFGEGSRLTVL.

This clone was found a few times. V usage is TRBV25-1 and J usage is TRBJ1-6; TRBD1 is a possible D gene (5 bases). Trimming removed 1 base at V and 10 bases at J, with 14 bases between. The CDR3 has 15 residues. Germline CDR1 reads MGHDK; CDR2 reads SYGVNS. As DNA, the CDR3 is TGTGCCAGCAGTGAATTCAGTATAGGGGCCTCACCCCTCCACTTT. Protein: CASSEFSIGASPLHF. Full variable domain (outside the CDR3, taken from reference TRBV25-1 and TRBJ1-6): EADIYQTPRYLVIGTGKKITLECSQTMGHDKMYWYQQDPGMELHLIHYSYGVNSTEKGDLSSESTVSRIRTEHFPLTLESARPSHTSQYLCASSEFSIGASPLHFGNGTRLTVT.

The chain has TRBV18 and TRBJ1-4; tentatively, D is TRBD1 (5 bases). The CDR3 has 13 amino acids. V was cut by 3 bases and J by 5 bases, with 7 bases left in between. The germline CDR1 and CDR2 sequences are KGHSH and LQKENI. The CDR3 loop is CASSPDINEKLFF. The DNA for the CDR3 is TGTGCCAGCTCACCGGACATAAATGAAAAACTGTTTTTT.

This rearrangement joins TRBV13 to TRBJ1-1; tentatively, D is TRBD1 (6 bases). With 0 bases removed from V and 3 bases from J, the gap between germline ends came to 14 bases. The CDR3 spans 16 residues. Germline V lookup: CDR1 PRHDT, CDR2 FYEKMQ (reference sequence). As DNA, the CDR3 is TGTGCCAGCAGCTTAGGTCATAGGCAGGGGTACACTGAAGCTTTCTTT. The encoded protein is CASSLGHRQGYTEAFF.

This chain links TRBV5-4 with TRBJ1-2; D is possibly TRBD1 (6 bases). CDR1 and CDR2 from the germline V gene are SGHNT and YYREEE (reference sequence). CDR3 size: 13 residues. V was clipped by 5 bases and J by 3 bases, with 11 bases between them. The CDR3, as DNA: TGTGCCAGCAGTAACAGGGCCTACTATGGCTACACCTTC. It specifies CASSNRAYYGYTF.

This clone has only a few counts. The chain carries TRBV19 and TRBJ1-5; possible D gene TRBD1, 6 bases. The CDR3 runs 15 residues. V was trimmed by 9 bases and J by 0 bases, leaving 15 bases between them. CDR1 is LNHDA, CDR2 SQIVND, per germline (reference sequence). DNA for the CDR3: TGTGCCAGCTTAGCAGGGGTTTATAGCAATCAGCCCCAGCATTTT. This translates into CASLAGVYSNQPQHF.

V usage is TRBV6-5 and J usage is TRBJ2-3; D ambiguous. Between the trimmed V and J ends, which lost 5 bases and 3 bases, there was a span of 6 bases. CDR1 is MNHEY and CDR2 is SVGAGI in the germline V gene. The CDR3 runs 12 residues. DNA of the CDR3: TGTGCCAGCAGTCAGATGACAGATACGCAGTATTTT. This gives the protein CASSQMTDTQYF.

This clone occurred once. The chain uses TRBV14 and TRBJ2-7, with 11 positions matching TRBD1. CDR3 length: 15 amino acids. V lost 3 bases and J lost 6; bases outside the gene matches: 7. Germline CDR1 SGHDN, CDR2 FVKESK. CDR3 in DNA: TGTGCCAGCAGCCAGCTCCGGGACAGGGGGGGCGAGCAGTACTTC. It specifies CASSQLRDRGGEQYF.

This clone came up a few times. The chain links TRBV7-2 to TRBJ1-4; D is perhaps TRBD1 (5 bases). The CDR3 is 16 residues long. V lost 0 bases and J 3 bases, leaving 11 bases between the germline ends. Germline lookup yields CDR1 SGHTA and CDR2 FQGNSA. As DNA, the CDR3 is TGTGCCAGCAGCTTAGCGAGCAGGGATGCTAATGAAAAACTGTTTTTT. Translated: CASSLASRDANEKLFF.

V usage is TRBV7-2 and J usage is TRBJ1-6; TRBD1 agrees at 10 bases. Germline values: CDR1 SGHTA, CDR2 FQGNSA. The CDR3 covers 17 residues. V trimming: 5 bases; J trimming: 6 bases; junction bases outside the gene matches: 10. CDR3 residues: CASSARTGGSSNSPLHF. CDR3 sequence (DNA): TGTGCCAGCAGCGCCCGGACAGGGGGAAGCTCTAATTCACCCCTCCACTTT.

The chain combines TRBV7-9 with TRBJ1-1; TRBD1 agrees at 8 bases. From germline, CDR1 is SEHNR and CDR2 FQNEAQ (reference sequence). CDR3 size: 17 residues. The trim removed 5 bases at V and 0 bases at J, leaving 11 bases unmatched. This CDR3 reads CASSVTGGKTMNTEAFF. As DNA, the CDR3 is TGTGCCAGCAGCGTAACAGGGGGGAAGACCATGAACACTGAAGCTTTCTTT. Full variable domain (remainder filled in from reference TRBV7-9 and TRBJ1-1): DTGVSQNPRHKITKRGQNVTFRCDPISEHNRLYWYRQTLGQGPEFLTYFQNEAQLEKSRLLSDRFSAERPKGSFSTLEIQRTEQGDSAMYLCASSVTGGKTMNTEAFFGQGTRLTVV.

This clone was observed a few times. Other DNA sequences from this sample encode an identical CDR3 as well. The chain recombines TRBV5-1 with TRBJ1-3; 8 positions agree with TRBD1. Germline CDR1 and CDR2: SGHRS and YFSETQ. This CDR3 is built from 16 residues. Trimming cost V 0 bases and J 4 bases; bases outside gene matches: 6. The CDR3: CASSLAGQGSGNTIYF. CDR3 bases: TGCGCCAGCAGCTTGGCCGGACAGGGAAGCGGAAACACCATATATTTT.

The chain uses TRBV11-2 and TRBJ2-3; TRBD2 matches at 11 bases. V gave up 6 bases and J gave up 0 bases; unmatched junction bases: 11. The CDR3 runs 18 residues. Germline-derived CDR1 and CDR2 are SGHAT and FQNNGV. CDR3 protein: CASRTGTSGFTSTDTQYF. In DNA form, the CDR3 reads TGTGCCAGCAGAACCGGGACTAGCGGTTTCACTAGCACAGATACGCAGTATTTT.

V and J are TRBV5-1 and TRBJ1-1; 7 nucleotides agree with TRBD1. Per the germline V gene, CDR1 is SGHRS and CDR2 is YFSETQ. V was pared by 0 bases and J by 3 bases, with 2 bases of the junction left unmatched. The CDR3 is 14 residues long. The CDR3 bases are TGCGCCAGCAGCTTGGGGGACAGCCACACTGAAGCTTTCTTT. Amino acid sequence: CASSLGDSHTEAFF.

This rearrangement joins TRBV4-1 to TRBJ1-5, with 7 bases identical to TRBD1. CDR3 size: 19 residues. Germline V gene data show CDR1 as MGHRA and CDR2 as YSYEKL. J was trimmed by 0 bases and V by 1 base; bases with no gene match: 12. The CDR3 sequence is CASSQASKTGSHSNQPQHF. CDR3 in DNA: TGCGCCAGCAGCCAAGCCTCCAAGACAGGGTCCCATAGCAATCAGCCCCAGCATTTT.

This clone was recorded once. The rearrangement joins TRBV7-8 to TRBJ1-6; the D gene is possibly TRBD1 (5 bases). The CDR3 has 15 residues. The germline gives CDR1 SGHVS, CDR2 FQNEAQ. With 5 bases removed from V and 8 bases from J, the gap between germline ends came to 16 bases. The CDR3 spells CASSPRDLRDSPLHF. CDR3 sequence (DNA): TGTGCCAGCAGCCCAAGGGACTTAAGGGATTCACCCCTCCACTTT.

This clone appeared once. The rearrangement uses TRBV7-2 and TRBJ1-4; D is perhaps TRBD1 (6 bases). This CDR3 comprises 14 residues. V gave up 4 bases and J gave up 4 bases, with 10 bases separating them. Germline values: CDR1 SGHTA, CDR2 FQGNSA. CDR3: CASSSTGNNEKLFF. The CDR3, as DNA: TGTGCCAGCAGCTCAACAGGGAATAATGAAAAACTGTTTTTT.

In this sample, this clone turned up a few times. V and J are TRBV6-6 and TRBJ1-5, with TRBD1 matching 8 bases. The CDR3 sequence is 15 residues long. The V gene's germline CDR1 is MNHNY and CDR2 SVGAGI (reference sequence). V dropped 4 bases and J dropped 1; count of bases not matched to a gene: 3. The CDR3 DNA reads as TGTGCCAGCAGTTTACAGGGGGAGAGCAATCAGCCCCAGCATTTT. Its translation is CASSLQGESNQPQHF.